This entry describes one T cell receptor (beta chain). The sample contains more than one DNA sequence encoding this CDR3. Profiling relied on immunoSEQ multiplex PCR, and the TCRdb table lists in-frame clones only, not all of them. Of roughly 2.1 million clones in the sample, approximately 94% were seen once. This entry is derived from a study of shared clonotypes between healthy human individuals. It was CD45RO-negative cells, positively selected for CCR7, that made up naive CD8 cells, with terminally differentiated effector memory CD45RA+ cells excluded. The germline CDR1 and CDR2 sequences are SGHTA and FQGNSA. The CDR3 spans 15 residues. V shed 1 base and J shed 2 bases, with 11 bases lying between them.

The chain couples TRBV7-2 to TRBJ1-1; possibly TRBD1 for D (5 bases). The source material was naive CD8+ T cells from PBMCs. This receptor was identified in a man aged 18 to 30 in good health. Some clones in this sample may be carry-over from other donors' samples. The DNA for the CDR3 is TGTGCCAGCAGCTTAGGGAGGGGAGGTAACACTGAAGCTTTCTTT. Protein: CASSLGRGGNTEAFF. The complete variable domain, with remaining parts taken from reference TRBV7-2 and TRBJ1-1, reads GAGVSQSPSNKVTEKGKDVELRCDPISGHTALYWYRQSLGQGLEFLIYFQGNSAPDKSGLPSDRFSAERTGGSVSTLTIQRTQQEDSAVYLCASSLGRGGNTEAFFGQGTRLTVV.